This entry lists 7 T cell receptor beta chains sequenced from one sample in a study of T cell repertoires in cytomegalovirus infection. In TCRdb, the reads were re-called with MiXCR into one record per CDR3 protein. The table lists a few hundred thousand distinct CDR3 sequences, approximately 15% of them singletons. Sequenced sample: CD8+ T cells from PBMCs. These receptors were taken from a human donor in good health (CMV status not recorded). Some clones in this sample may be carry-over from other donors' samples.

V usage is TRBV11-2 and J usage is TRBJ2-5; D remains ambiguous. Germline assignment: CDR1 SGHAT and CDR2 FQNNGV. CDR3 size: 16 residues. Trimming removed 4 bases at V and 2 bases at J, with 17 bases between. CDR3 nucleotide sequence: TGTGCCAGCAGCTCCAGCTTCGCGCCCCCGCAAGAGACCCAGTACTTC. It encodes CASSSSFAPPQETQYF.

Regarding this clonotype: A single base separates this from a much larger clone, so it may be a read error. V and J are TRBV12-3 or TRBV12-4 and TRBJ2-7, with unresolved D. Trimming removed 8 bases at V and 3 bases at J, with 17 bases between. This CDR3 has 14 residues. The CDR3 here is CASGGPIGNYEQYF. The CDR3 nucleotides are TGTGCCAGCGGTGGACCTATTGGGAACTACGAGCAGTACTTC.

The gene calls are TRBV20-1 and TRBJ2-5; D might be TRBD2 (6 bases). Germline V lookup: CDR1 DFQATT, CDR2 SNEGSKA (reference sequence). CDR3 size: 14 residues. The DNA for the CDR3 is TGCACCCCCGGCACGGTGGGACTCGGAGAGACCCAGTACTTC. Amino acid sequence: CTPGTVGLGETQYF.

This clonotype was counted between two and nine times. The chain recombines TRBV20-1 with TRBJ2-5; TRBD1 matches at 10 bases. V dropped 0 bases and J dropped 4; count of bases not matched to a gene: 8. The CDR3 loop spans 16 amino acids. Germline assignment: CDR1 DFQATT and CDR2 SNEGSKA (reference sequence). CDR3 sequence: CSARDLGQGTRETQYF. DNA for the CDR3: TGCAGTGCTAGAGATTTGGGACAGGGGACAAGAGAGACCCAGTACTTC.

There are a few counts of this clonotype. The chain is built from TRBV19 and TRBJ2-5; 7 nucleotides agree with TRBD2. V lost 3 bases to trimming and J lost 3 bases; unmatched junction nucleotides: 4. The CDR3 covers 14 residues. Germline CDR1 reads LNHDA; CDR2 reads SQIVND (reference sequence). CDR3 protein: CASSMPGGEETQYF. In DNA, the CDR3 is TGTGCCAGTAGTATGCCGGGAGGAGAAGAGACCCAGTACTTC.

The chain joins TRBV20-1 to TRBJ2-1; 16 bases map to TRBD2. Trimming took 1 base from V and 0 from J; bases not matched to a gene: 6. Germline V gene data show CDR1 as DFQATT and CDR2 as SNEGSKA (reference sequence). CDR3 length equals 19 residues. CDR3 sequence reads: CSARGGLAGGVSSYNEQFF. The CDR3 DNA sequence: TGCAGTGCTAGAGGGGGACTAGCGGGGGGGGTAAGCTCCTACAATGAGCAGTTCTTC.

CDR3 amino acids: CASSLGGAGYYEQYF. DNA of the CDR3: TGTGCCAGCAGTCTCGGAGGGGCAGGATACTACGAGCAGTACTTC. The rearrangement links TRBV6-5 to TRBJ2-7; tentative D call: TRBD2 (6 bases). The germline V gene has CDR1 MNHEY and CDR2 SVGAGI. The CDR3 is 15 amino acids. Trimming left V 5 bases short and J 3 bases short, with 17 bases between.